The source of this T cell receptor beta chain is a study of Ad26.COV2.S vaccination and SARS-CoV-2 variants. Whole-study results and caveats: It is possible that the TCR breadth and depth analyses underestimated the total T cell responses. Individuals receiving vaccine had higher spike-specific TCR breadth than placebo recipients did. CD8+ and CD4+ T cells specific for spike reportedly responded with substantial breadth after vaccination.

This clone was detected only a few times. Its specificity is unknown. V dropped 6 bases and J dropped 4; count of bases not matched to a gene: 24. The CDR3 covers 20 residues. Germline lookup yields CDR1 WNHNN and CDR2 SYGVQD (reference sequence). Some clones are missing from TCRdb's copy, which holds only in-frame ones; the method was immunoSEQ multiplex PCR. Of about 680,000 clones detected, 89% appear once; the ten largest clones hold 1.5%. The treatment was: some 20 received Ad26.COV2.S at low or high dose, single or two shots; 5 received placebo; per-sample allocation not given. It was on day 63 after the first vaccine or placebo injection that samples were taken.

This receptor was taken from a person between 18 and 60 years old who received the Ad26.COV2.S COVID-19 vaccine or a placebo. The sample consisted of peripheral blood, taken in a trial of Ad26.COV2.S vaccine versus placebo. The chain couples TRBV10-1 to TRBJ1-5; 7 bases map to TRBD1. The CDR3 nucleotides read TGCGCCAGCAGCTCCCGTCTACAGACCGACAGGGCCGGGGGTAATCAGCCCCAGCATTTT. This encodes CASSSRLQTDRAGGNQPQHF.